This TCR beta chain was captured in a study of T cell responses to AZD1222 COVID-19 vaccine. Across the whole study: Doses given second, at about 4 or about 12 weeks, were pooled. Study-wide findings and caveats: As reported, nearly half of all spike-specific TCRs target variant regions that are unmutated. Donors were mostly white British, more females; clonal diversity possibly underestimated. Baseline seropositives among AZD1222 recipients totaled only five or six.

This clone was picked up one time. What it binds is not known. V shed 1 base, J shed 1 base, and the junction held 5 bases outside the gene matches. Germline V gene sequence: CDR1 SGHRS, CDR2 YFSETQ. The CDR3 length is 15 residues. Only in-frame clones appear in the TCRdb table, and some are missing; sequencing was by immunoSEQ multiplex PCR. The sample holds tens of thousands of clones, 85% seen once. This receptor was identified in an adult in good health. The sequencing here drew on peripheral blood, taken on day 0 of AZD1222 vaccination. The V call is TRBV5-1, the J call TRBJ2-7, with TRBD1 identical over 7 bases. The DNA for the CDR3 is TGCGCCAGCAGCTTGACCGGGACAGAGTCCTACGAGCAGTACTTC. Its translation is CASSLTGTESYEQYF.